These 8 T cell receptor beta chains originate from one sample sequenced in a study of blood T cell repertoires in COVID-19. Data came from immunoSEQ multiplex PCR; TCRdb stores just in-frame clones and leaves some out. Counted here are about 84,000 clones, around 96% occurring once; the ten biggest clones make up less than 5%. Material: peripheral blood. The origin of the receptors is a human donor with active COVID-19. The donor label of this sample is uncertain.

The V gene is TRBV5-1, the J gene TRBJ1-1, with D possibly matching TRBD1 (6 bases). The germline V gene has CDR1 SGHRS and CDR2 YFSETQ. With 6 bases removed from V and 5 bases from J, the gap between germline ends came to 20 bases. The CDR3 runs to 15 residues. For the CDR3, the DNA is TGCGCCAGCACAATCGTACAGGGATCGGGGACTGAAGCTTTCTTT. Translating gives CASTIVQGSGTEAFF.

This chain connects TRBV5-4 to TRBJ2-5; 9 bases are shared with TRBD2. The CDR3 length is 15 residues. The V gene's germline CDR1 is SGHNT and CDR2 YYREEE (reference sequence). V shed 1 base and J 4 bases; nucleotides not matched to a gene: 5. Here the CDR3 reads CASSLRSGGPETQYF. The CDR3 coding sequence is TGTGCCAGCAGCTTGCGGAGCGGGGGGCCAGAGACCCAGTACTTC. The variable domain in full, with the rest retrieved from reference TRBV5-4 and TRBJ2-5, is ETGVTQSPTHLIKTRGQQVTLRCSSQSGHNTVSWYQQALGQGPQFIFQYYREEENGRGNFPPRFSGLQFPNYSSELNVNALELDDSALYLCASSLRSGGPETQYFGPGTRLLVL.

This rearrangement joins TRBV11-2 to TRBJ1-1; unclear D gene. The V gene lost 5 bases and the J gene lost 6 bases, with 13 bases spanning the gap. Per the germline V gene, CDR1 is SGHAT and CDR2 is FQNNGV. The CDR3 totals 13 residues. The CDR3 DNA reads as TGTGCCAGCAGCCCATCAACTCGGTCTGAAGCTTTCTTT. It yields the protein CASSPSTRSEAFF.

The gene calls are TRBV5-1 and TRBJ1-2; unclear D gene. The CDR3 has 14 amino acids. The ends were cut back, 0 bases at V and 8 bases at J, with 14 bases in the middle. Germline V lookup: CDR1 SGHRS, CDR2 YFSETQ. CDR3: CASSLAGPLGGYTF. As DNA, the CDR3 is TGCGCCAGCAGCTTGGCCGGTCCCCTCGGGGGCTACACCTTC.

This clone was counted only a few times. This chain uses TRBV19 with TRBJ2-3, with 9 bases identical to TRBD2. CDR1 is LNHDA and CDR2 is SQIVND in the germline V gene (reference sequence). CDR3 length equals 18 residues. The V segment lost 10 bases and the J segment 0 bases; nucleotides outside the gene matches: 17. DNA of the CDR3: TGTGCCACTAGCGGGGATAATAAAGGGACACCTAGCACAGATACGCAGTATTTT. Protein sequence: CATSGDNKGTPSTDTQYF.

The chain joins TRBV2 to TRBJ2-5, with 11 bases that match TRBD2. With V trimmed by 6 bases and J by 0 bases, 9 bases remained unmatched. The CDR3 length is 17 residues. CDR1 and CDR2 (germline): SNHLY, FYNNEI. The CDR3 bases are TGTGCCAGCAGACCCGCTAGCGGGGGGATAAACCAAGAGACCCAGTACTTC. Protein product: CASRPASGGINQETQYF.

This clone appeared once. The CDR3 here is CASSRDNYTDTQYF. The CDR3 region has the DNA TGTGCCAGCTCACGGGACAATTACACAGATACGCAGTATTTT. The chain joins TRBV18 to TRBJ2-3; TRBD1 is a possible D gene (6 bases). Trimming left V 4 bases short and J 2 bases short, with 10 bases between. The CDR3 is 14 amino acids. CDR1 and CDR2 from the germline V gene are KGHSH and LQKENI. Based on the CDR3 plus reference TRBV18 and TRBJ2-3, the full variable domain is NAGVMQNPRHLVRRRGQEARLRCSPMKGHSHVYWYRQLPEEGLKFMVYLQKENIIDESGMPKERFSAEFPKEGPSILRIQQVVRGDSAAYFCASSRDNYTDTQYFGPGTRLTVL.

This clone was detected once. This chain uses TRBV11-2 with TRBJ2-7; D is perhaps TRBD1 (5 bases). Per germline, CDR1 SGHAT and CDR2 FQNNGV. Deletions cut 9 bases from V and 3 bases from J, with 12 bases between. The CDR3 has 12 residues. The CDR3 here is CASSDTNYEQYF. In DNA form, the CDR3 reads TGTGCCAGTTCGGACACCAACTACGAGCAGTACTTC. Complete variable domain (other parts from reference TRBV11-2 and TRBJ2-7): EAGVAQSPRYKIIEKRQSVAFWCNPISGHATLYWYQQILGQGPKLLIQFQNNGVVDDSQLPKDRFSAERLKGVDSTLKIQPAKLEDSAVYLCASSDTNYEQYFGPGTRLTVT.